What follows describes a single T cell receptor beta chain. Its antigen is unidentified. This sample stems from a study of T cell clonotyping in hematopoietic cell transplantation. Findings and caveats of the study: After transplant, recipient diversity fell while pathologically expanded clonotypes grew through day 180. CD4 and CD8 repertoire contributions could not be separated without sorting. At the given depth, recipient repertoires were over 95% de novo clonotypes. Graft donor and pretransplant recipient Inverse Simpson Index values predicted broader posttransplant TCR diversity.

The protocol was immunoSEQ multiplex PCR, while the TCRdb copy is restricted to in-frame clones and leaves out a portion. The table lists 35,000 to 45,000 clones, 94% of them singletons. With 2 bases removed from V and 6 bases from J, the gap between germline ends came to 13 bases. The CDR3 extends over 15 amino acids. CDR1 and CDR2 (germline): SNHLY, FYNNEI. The receptor was isolated from a woman in her forties or fifties in good health. Some clones in this sample may be carry-over from other donors' samples. This chain joins TRBV2 and TRBJ2-2; D remains ambiguous. Sequencing was done on a sample of peripheral blood mononuclear cells. Here the CDR3 DNA reads TGTGCCAGCAGTGAAAGCCCTCATGGGGCCGGGGAGCTGTTTTTT. It yields the protein CASSESPHGAGELFF.